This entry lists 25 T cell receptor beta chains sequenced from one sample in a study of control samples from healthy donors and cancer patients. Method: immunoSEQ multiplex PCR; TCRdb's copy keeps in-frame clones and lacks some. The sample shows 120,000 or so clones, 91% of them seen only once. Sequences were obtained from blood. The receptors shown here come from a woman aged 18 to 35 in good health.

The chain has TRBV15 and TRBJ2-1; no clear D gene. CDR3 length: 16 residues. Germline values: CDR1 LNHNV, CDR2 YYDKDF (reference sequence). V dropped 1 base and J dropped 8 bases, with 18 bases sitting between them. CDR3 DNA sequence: TGTGCCACCAGCAGAGTTCACCAGAGGCCCCCGGATGAGCAGTTCTTC. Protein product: CATSRVHQRPPDEQFF.

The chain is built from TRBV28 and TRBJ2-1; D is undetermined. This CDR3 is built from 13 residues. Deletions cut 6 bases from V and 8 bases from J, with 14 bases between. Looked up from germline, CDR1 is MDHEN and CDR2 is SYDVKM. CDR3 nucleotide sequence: TGTGCCAGCAGACGATTGACTGGCCATGAGCAGTTCTTC. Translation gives CASRRLTGHEQFF.

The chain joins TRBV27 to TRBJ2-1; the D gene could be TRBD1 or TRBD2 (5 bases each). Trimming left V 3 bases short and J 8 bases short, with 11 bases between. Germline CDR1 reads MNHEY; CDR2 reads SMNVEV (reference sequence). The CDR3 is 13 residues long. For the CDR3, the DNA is TGTGCCAGCAGTTTTCTGGGGACGGATGAGCAGTTCTTC. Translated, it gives CASSFLGTDEQFF.

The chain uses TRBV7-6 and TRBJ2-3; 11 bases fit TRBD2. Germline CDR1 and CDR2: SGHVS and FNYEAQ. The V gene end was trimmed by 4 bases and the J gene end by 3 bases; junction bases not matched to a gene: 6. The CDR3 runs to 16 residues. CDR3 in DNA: TGTGCCAGCAGCTCAGGACTAGCGGGCCCGACAGATACGCAGTATTTT. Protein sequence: CASSSGLAGPTDTQYF.

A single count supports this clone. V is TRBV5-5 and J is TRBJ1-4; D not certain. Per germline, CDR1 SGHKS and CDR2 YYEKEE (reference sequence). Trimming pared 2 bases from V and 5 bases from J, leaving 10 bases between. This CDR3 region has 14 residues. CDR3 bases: TGTGCCAGCAGCTTTCGGGCCGACAATGAAAAACTGTTTTTT. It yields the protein CASSFRADNEKLFF.

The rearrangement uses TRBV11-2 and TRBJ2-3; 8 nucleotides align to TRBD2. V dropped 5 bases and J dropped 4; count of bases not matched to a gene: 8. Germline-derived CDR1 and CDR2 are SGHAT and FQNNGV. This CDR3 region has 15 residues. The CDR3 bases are TGTGCCAGCAGCGCCGGGACTAGGAGCGCAGATACGCAGTATTTT. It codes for CASSAGTRSADTQYF.

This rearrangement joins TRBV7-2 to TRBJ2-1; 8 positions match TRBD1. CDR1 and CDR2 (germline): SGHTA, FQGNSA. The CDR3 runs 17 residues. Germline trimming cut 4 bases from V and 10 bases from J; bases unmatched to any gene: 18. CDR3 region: CASSYYSPGTGMGEQFF. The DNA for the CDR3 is TGTGCCAGCAGCTACTATAGTCCCGGGACAGGTATGGGGGAGCAGTTCTTC.

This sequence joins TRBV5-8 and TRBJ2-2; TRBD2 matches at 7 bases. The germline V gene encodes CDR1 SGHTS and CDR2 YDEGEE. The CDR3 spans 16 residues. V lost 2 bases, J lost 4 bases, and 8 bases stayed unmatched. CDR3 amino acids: CASSFYRRESTGELFF. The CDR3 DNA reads TGTGCCAGCAGCTTTTATCGGCGGGAGAGCACCGGGGAGCTGTTTTTT.

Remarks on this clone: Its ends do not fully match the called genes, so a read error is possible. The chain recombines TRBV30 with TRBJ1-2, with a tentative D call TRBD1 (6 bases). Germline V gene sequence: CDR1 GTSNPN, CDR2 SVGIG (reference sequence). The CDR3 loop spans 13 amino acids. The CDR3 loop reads CAWGVDRTRGYTF. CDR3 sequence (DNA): TGTGCCTGGGGTGTAGACAGGACGAGGGGCTACACCTTC. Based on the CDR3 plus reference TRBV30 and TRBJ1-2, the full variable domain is SQTIHQWPATLVQPVGSPLSLECTVEGTSNPNLYWYRQAAGRGLQLLFYSVGIGQISSEVPQNLSASRPQDRQFILSSKKLLLSDSGFYLCAWGVDRTRGYTFGSGTRLTVV.

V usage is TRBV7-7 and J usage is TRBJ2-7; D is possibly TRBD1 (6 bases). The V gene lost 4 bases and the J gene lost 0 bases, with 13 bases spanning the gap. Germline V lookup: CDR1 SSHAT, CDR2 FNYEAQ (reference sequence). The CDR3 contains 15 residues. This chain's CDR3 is CASSSAAGASYEQYF. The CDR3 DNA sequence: TGTGCCAGCAGCTCAGCGGCAGGGGCCTCCTACGAGCAGTACTTC.

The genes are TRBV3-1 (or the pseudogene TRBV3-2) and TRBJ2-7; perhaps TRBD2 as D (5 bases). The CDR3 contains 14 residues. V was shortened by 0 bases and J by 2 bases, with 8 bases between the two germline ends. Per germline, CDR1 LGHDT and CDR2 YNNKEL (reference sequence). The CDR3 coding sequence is TGTGCCAGCAGCCAAGATTACGGGACCTACGAGCAGTACTTC. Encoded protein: CASSQDYGTYEQYF.

Here the CDR3 reads CASSERQGQTGELFF. The CDR3 DNA follows: TGTGCCAGCAGTGAGAGGCAGGGCCAGACCGGGGAGCTGTTTTTT. This sequence joins TRBV2 and TRBJ2-2; weak D call: TRBD1 (5 bases). V was pared by 3 bases and J by 5 bases, with 13 bases between. CDR1 SNHLY and CDR2 FYNNEI come from the germline V gene. CDR3 length: 15 residues.

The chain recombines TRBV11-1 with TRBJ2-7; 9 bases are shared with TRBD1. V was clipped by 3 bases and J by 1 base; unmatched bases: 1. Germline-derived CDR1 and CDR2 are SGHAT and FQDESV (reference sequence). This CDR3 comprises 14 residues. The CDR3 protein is CASSFGTGSYEQYF. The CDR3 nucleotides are TGTGCCAGCAGCTTTGGGACAGGGTCCTACGAGCAGTACTTC.

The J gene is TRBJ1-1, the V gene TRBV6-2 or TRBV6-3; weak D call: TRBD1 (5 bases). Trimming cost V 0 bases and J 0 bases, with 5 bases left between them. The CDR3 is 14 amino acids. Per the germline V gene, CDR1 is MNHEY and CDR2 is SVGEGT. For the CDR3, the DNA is TGTGCCAGCAGTTACTCGGACATGAACACTGAAGCTTTCTTT. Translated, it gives CASSYSDMNTEAFF.

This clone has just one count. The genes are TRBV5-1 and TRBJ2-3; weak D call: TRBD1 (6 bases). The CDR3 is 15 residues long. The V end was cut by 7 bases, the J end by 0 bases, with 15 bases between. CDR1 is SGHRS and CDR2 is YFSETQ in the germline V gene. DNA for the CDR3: TGCGCCAGCCACGAACCAGGGGTGAGCACAGATACGCAGTATTTT. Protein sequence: CASHEPGVSTDTQYF.

CDR3 sequence: CASSLRAGETDTQYF. CDR3 bases: TGTGCCAGCAGCTTAAGGGCGGGGGAAACAGATACGCAGTATTTT. V gene TRBV7-2 combines with J gene TRBJ2-3; 7 positions match TRBD2. CDR1 and CDR2 (germline): SGHTA, FQGNSA. Trimming took 2 bases from V and 3 from J; bases not matched to a gene: 5. The CDR3 contains 15 residues.

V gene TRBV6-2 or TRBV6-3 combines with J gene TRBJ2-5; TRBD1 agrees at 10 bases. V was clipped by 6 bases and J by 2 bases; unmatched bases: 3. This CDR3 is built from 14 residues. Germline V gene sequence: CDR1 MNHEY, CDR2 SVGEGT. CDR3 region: CASSRDRGQETQYF. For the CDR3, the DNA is TGTGCCAGCAGCCGGGACAGGGGTCAAGAGACCCAGTACTTC.

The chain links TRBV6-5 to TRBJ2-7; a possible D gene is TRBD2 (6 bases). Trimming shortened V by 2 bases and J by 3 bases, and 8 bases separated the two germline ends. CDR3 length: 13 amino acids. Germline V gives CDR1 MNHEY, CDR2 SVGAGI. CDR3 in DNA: TGTGCCAGCAGTTACGGAGGGGTCTACGAGCAGTACTTC. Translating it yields CASSYGGVYEQYF.

In nucleotides, the CDR3 is TGTGCCAGCAGTGACCGTAGATCAGATACGCAGTATTTT. It encodes CASSDRRSDTQYF. The chain employs TRBV6-4 and TRBJ2-3, with D unclear. Germline V gives CDR1 MRHNA, CDR2 SNTAGT. V was cut by 2 bases and J by 4 bases, with 7 bases left in between. The CDR3 totals 13 residues.

CDR3 protein: CASSSQGISGNTIYF. The CDR3 DNA reads as TGCGCCAGCAGCTCGCAGGGGATCTCTGGAAACACCATATATTTT. J is TRBJ1-3 and V is TRBV5-1, with D perhaps matching TRBD1 (6 bases). CDR1 and CDR2 from the germline V gene are SGHRS and YFSETQ. V shed 3 bases and J shed 0 bases, with 10 bases lying between them. The CDR3 runs to 15 residues.

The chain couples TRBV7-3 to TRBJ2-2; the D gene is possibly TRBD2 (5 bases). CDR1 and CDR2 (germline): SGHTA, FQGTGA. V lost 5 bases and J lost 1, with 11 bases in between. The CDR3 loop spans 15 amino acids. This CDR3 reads CASSLGGLNTGELFF. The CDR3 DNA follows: TGTGCCAGCAGCCTAGGAGGACTGAACACCGGGGAGCTGTTTTTT.

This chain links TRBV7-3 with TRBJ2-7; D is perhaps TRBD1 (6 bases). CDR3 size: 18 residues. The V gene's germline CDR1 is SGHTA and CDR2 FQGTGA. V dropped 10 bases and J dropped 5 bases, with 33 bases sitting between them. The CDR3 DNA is TGTGCCAAACAGATTTACAGGGTTTATTATTCTTTGCGGGACGAGCAGTACTTC. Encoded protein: CAKQIYRVYYSLRDEQYF.

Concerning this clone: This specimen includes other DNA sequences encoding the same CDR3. In DNA, the CDR3 is TGTGCCAGCAGCGTTACTTCTGGGGCCAACGTCCTGACTTTC. This gives the protein CASSVTSGANVLTF. The chain carries TRBV9 and TRBJ2-6, with no clear D. Germline CDR1 and CDR2: SGDLS and YYNGEE. V was trimmed by 2 bases and J by 1 base, leaving 4 bases between them. The CDR3 is 14 amino acids. The full variable domain, rest sourced from reference TRBV9 and TRBJ2-6, is DSGVTQTPKHLITATGQRVTLRCSPRSGDLSVYWYQQSLDQGLQFLIQYYNGEERAKGNILERFSAQQFPDLHSELNLSSLELGDSALYFCASSVTSGANVLTFGAGSRLTVL.

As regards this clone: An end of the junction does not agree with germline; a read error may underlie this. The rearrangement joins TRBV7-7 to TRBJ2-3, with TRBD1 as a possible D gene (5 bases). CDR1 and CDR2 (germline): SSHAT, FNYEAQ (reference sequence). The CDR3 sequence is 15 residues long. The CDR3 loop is CASSLDSSSTDTQYF. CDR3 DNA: TGTGCTAGCAGCCTTGACAGCAGTAGCACAGATACGCAGTATTTT. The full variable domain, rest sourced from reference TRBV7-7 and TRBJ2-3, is GAGVSQSPRYKVTKRGQDVTLRCDPISSHATLYWYQQALGQGPEFLTYFNYEAQPDKSGLPSDRFSAERPEGSISTLTIQRTEQRDSAMYRCASSLDSSSTDTQYFGPGTRLTVL.

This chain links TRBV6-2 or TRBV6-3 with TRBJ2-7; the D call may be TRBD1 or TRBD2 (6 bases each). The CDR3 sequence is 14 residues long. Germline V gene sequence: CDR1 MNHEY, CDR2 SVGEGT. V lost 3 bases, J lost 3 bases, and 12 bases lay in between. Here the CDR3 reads CASSYEGGRYEQYF. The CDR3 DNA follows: TGTGCCAGCAGTTATGAGGGGGGCCGCTACGAGCAGTACTTC.